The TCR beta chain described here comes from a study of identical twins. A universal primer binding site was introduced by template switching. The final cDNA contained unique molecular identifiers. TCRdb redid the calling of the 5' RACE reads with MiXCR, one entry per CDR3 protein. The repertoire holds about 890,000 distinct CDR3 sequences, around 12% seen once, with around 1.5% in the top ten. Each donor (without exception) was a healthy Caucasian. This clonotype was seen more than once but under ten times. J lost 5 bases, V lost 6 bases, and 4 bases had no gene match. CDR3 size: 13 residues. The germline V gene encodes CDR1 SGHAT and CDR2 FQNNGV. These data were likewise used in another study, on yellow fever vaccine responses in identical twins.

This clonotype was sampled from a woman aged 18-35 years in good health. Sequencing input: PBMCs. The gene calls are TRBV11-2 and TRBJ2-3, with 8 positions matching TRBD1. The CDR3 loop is CASRETGGDTQYF. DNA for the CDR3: TGTGCCAGCAGAGAAACAGGGGGAGATACGCAGTATTTT. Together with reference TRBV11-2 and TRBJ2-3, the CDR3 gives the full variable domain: EAGVAQSPRYKIIEKRQSVAFWCNPISGHATLYWYQQILGQGPKLLIQFQNNGVVDDSQLPKDRFSAERLKGVDSTLKIQPAKLEDSAVYLCASRETGGDTQYFGPGTRLTVL.